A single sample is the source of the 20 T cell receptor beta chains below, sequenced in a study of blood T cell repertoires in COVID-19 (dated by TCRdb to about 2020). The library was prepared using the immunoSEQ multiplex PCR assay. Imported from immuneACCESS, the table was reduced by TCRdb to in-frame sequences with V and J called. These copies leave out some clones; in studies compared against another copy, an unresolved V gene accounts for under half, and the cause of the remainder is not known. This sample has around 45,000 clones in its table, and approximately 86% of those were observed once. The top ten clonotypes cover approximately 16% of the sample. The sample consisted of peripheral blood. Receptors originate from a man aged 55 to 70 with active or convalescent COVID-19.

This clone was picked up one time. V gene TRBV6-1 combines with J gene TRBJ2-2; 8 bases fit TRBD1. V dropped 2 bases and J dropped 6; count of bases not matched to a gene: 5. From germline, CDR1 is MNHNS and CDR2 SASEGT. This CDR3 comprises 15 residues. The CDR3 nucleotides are TGTGCCAGCAGTGAACCTGGACAGGGCCCCGGGGAGCTGTTTTTT. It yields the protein CASSEPGQGPGELFF.

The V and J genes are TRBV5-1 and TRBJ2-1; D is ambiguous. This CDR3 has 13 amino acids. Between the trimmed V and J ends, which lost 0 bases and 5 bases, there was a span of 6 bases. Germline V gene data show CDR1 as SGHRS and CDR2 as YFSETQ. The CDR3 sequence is CASSLDYNNEQFF. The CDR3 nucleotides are TGCGCCAGCAGCTTGGATTACAACAATGAGCAGTTCTTC.

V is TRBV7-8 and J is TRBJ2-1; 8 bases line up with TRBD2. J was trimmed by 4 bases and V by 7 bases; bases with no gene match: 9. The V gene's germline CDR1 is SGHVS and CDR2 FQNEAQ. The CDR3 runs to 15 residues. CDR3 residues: CASINGGGQYNEQFF. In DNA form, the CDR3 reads TGTGCCAGCATCAACGGGGGGGGACAATACAATGAGCAGTTCTTC.

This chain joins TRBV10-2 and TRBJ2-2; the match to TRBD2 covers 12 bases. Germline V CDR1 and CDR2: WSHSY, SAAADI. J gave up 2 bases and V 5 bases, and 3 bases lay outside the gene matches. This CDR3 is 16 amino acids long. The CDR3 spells CASSRLAGVNTGELFF. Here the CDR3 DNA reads TGCGCCAGCAGTCGACTAGCGGGGGTCAACACCGGGGAGCTGTTTTTT.

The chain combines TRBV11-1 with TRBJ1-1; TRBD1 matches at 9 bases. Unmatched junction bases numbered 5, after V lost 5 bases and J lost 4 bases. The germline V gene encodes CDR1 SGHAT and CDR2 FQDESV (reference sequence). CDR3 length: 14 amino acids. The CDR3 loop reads CASSVNRGLTEAFF. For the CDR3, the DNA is TGTGCCAGCAGCGTCAACAGGGGGCTCACTGAAGCTTTCTTT.

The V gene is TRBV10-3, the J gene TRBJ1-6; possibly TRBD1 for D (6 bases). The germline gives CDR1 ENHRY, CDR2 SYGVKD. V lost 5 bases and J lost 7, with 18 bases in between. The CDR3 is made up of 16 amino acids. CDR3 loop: CAISPSMRTANSPLHF. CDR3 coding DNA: TGTGCCATCAGTCCCTCTATGAGGACAGCCAATTCACCCCTCCACTTT.

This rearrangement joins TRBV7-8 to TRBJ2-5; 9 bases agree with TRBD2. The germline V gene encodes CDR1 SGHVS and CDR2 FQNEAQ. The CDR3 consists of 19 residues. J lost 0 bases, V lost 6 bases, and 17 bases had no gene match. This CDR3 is CASRIGRTSARTYQETQYF. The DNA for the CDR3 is TGTGCCAGCAGAATAGGGCGGACTAGCGCGCGAACCTACCAAGAGACCCAGTACTTC.

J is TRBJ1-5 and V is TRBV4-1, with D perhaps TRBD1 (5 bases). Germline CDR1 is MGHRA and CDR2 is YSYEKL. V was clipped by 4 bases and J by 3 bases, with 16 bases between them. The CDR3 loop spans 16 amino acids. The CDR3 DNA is TGCGCCAGCAGCCGGGGACCGGGACTGCTCAATCAGCCCCAGCATTTT. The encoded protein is CASSRGPGLLNQPQHF.

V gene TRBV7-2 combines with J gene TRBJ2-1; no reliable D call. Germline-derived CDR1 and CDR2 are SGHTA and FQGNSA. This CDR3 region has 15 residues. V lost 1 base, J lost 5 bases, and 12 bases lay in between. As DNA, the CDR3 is TGTGCCAGCAGCTTAGTAGGAGACGGCAACAATGAGCAGTTCTTC. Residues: CASSLVGDGNNEQFF.

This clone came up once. CDR3 region: CASSENRGHNQPQHF. CDR3 coding DNA: TGTGCCAGCAGTGAAAACAGGGGACATAATCAGCCCCAGCATTTT. The V and J genes are TRBV6-1 and TRBJ1-5, with TRBD1 matching over 7 bases. The V segment lost 2 bases and the J segment 4 bases; nucleotides outside the gene matches: 5. Germline V CDR1 and CDR2: MNHNS, SASEGT. This CDR3 has 15 amino acids.

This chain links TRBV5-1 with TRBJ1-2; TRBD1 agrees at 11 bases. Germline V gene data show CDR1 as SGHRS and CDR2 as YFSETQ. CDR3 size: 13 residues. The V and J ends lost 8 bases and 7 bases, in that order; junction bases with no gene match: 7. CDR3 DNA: TGCGCCAGTCGAATCGGGACAGGGGGTGGCTACACCTTC. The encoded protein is CASRIGTGGGYTF.

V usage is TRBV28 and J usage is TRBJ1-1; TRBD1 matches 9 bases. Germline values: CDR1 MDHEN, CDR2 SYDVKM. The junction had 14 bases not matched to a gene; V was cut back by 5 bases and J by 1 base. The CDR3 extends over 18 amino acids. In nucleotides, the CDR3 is TGTGCCAGCAGTCTAACCGGGACAGGGTATCCTCGGAACACTGAAGCTTTCTTT. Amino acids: CASSLTGTGYPRNTEAFF.

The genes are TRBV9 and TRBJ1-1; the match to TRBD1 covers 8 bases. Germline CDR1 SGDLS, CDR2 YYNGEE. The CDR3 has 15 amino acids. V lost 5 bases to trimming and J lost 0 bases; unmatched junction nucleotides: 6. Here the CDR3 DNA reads TGTGCCAGCAGAGTCGGGACAGGAATGAACACTGAAGCTTTCTTT. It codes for CASRVGTGMNTEAFF. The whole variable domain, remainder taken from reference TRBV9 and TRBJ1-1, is DSGVTQTPKHLITATGQRVTLRCSPRSGDLSVYWYQQSLDQGLQFLIQYYNGEERAKGNILERFSAQQFPDLHSELNLSSLELGDSALYFCASRVGTGMNTEAFFGQGTRLTVV.

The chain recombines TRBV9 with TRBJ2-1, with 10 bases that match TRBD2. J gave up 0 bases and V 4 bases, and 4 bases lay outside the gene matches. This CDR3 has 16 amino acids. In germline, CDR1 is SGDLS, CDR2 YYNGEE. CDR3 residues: CASSILAGSSYNEQFF. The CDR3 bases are TGTGCCAGCAGCATACTAGCGGGGAGCTCCTACAATGAGCAGTTCTTC.

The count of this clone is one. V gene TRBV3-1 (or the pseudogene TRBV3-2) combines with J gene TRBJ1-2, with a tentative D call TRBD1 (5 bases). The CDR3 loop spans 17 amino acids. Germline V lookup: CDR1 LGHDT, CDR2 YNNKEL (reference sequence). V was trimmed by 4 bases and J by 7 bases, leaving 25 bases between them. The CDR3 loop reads CASSPYSGRIGDVGYTF. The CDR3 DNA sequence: TGTGCCAGCAGCCCCTATTCCGGGCGCATAGGGGATGTTGGCTACACCTTC.

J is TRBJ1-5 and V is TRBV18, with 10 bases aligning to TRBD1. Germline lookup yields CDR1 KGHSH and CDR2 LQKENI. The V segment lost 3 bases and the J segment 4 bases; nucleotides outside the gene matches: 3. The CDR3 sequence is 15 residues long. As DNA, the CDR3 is TGTGCCAGCTCACCCGGGACAGGGGTAAATCAGCCCCAGCATTTT. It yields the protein CASSPGTGVNQPQHF. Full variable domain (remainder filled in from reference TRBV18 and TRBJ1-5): NAGVMQNPRHLVRRRGQEARLRCSPMKGHSHVYWYRQLPEEGLKFMVYLQKENIIDESGMPKERFSAEFPKEGPSILRIQQVVRGDSAAYFCASSPGTGVNQPQHFGDGTRLSIL.

The CDR3 region is CASSPTEGRGAIETQYF. The CDR3 DNA is TGTGCCAGCAGCCCAACAGAGGGCAGGGGAGCTATAGAGACCCAGTACTTC. V gene TRBV5-8 combines with J gene TRBJ2-5; D perhaps matches TRBD1 (6 bases). Germline loops: CDR1 SGHTS, CDR2 YDEGEE. The CDR3 has 17 residues. V lost 4 bases and J 4 bases, leaving 23 bases between the germline ends.

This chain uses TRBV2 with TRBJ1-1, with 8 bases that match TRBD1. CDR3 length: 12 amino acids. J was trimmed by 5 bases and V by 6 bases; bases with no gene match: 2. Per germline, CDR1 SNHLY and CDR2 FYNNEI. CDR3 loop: CASSRGPTEAFF. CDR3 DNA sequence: TGTGCCAGCAGCAGGGGGCCAACTGAAGCTTTCTTT. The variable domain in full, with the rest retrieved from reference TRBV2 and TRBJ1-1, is EPEVTQTPSHQVTQMGQEVILRCVPISNHLYFYWYRQILGQKVEFLVSFYNNEISEKSEIFDDQFSVERPDGSNFTLKIRSTKLEDSAMYFCASSRGPTEAFFGQGTRLTVV.

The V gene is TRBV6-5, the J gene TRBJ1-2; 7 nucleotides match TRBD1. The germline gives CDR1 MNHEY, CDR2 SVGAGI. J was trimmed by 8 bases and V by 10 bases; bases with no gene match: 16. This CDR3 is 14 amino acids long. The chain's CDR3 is CATQQGSPIGGYTF. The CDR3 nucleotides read TGTGCCACCCAACAGGGGTCCCCTATTGGCGGCTACACCTTC.

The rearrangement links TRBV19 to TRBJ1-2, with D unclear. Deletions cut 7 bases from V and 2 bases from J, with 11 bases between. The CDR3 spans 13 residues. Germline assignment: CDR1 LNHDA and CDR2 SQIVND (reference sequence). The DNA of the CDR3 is TGTGCCAGTACCACCCCGGTGAACTATGGCTACACCTTC. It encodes CASTTPVNYGYTF.